Below, 19 T cell receptor beta chains from the same sample are listed, as sequenced in a study of a mutant IDH1 vaccine in newly diagnosed glioma. Assay: immunoSEQ multiplex PCR; the TCRdb copy retains only in-frame clones and omits some. The sample yields about 62,000 clones, roughly 90% seen once. The time point denotes: week 11, during vaccination. Topical imiquimod was applied with each vaccine dose, which held 300 ug of mutant IDH1 20-mer peptide. What these receptors recognize is not known. The sequencing used PBMCs, collected from a glioma patient whose treatment included an IDH1 peptide vaccine. These receptors all come from a man in his forties with glioma.

This clone was found once. V is TRBV10-2 and J is TRBJ1-5, with D unresolved. Trimming pared 0 bases from V and 0 bases from J, leaving 24 bases between. The CDR3 totals 21 residues. The germline V gene encodes CDR1 WSHSY and CDR2 SAAADI. CDR3 bases: TGCGCCAGCAGTGAGTCCGGCCGATACGTAGGAATCGGATATAGCAATCAGCCCCAGCATTTT. Translation: CASSESGRYVGIGYSNQPQHF.

V gene TRBV27 combines with J gene TRBJ2-7; D perhaps matches TRBD1 (6 bases). CDR3 length: 13 amino acids. The germline V and J ends were trimmed by 5 bases and 3 bases, with 11 bases remaining between them. CDR1 MNHEY and CDR2 SMNVEV come from the germline V gene (reference sequence). Here the CDR3 reads CASSAGQSYEQYV. CDR3 sequence (DNA): TGTGCCAGCAGTGCCGGACAGAGCTACGAGCAGTACGTC.

A single count supports this clone. The rearrangement joins TRBV28 to TRBJ2-7, with TRBD1 matching 10 bases. This CDR3 has 15 amino acids. V lost 6 bases to trimming and J lost 3 bases; unmatched junction nucleotides: 8. CDR1 and CDR2 (germline): MDHEN, SYDVKM. The CDR3: CASRKDWTGGYEQYF. The DNA for the CDR3 is TGTGCCAGCAGAAAAGACTGGACAGGGGGCTACGAGCAGTACTTC.

CDR3 DNA sequence: TGTGCCAGCAGTTTAGGGAGTAGCGGGAGGGAGTACTTC. Protein product: CASSLGSSGREYF. The chain joins TRBV27 to TRBJ2-7, with TRBD2 matching 11 bases. J gave up 11 bases and V 2 bases, and 5 bases lay outside the gene matches. Germline CDR1 reads MNHEY; CDR2 reads SMNVEV (reference sequence). The CDR3 is 13 amino acids.

The CDR3 spells CASSETGTGESYEQYF. DNA of the CDR3: TGTGCCAGCAGTGAGACCGGGACAGGGGAATCCTACGAGCAGTACTTC. This chain links TRBV6-1 with TRBJ2-7; 10 bases align to TRBD1. The CDR3 spans 16 residues. Germline assignment: CDR1 MNHNS and CDR2 SASEGT. V lost 3 bases, J lost 1 base, and 6 bases stayed unmatched.

This clone was found once. The rearrangement uses TRBV28 and TRBJ1-1, with 9 bases fitting TRBD1. Trimming at V came to 7 bases and at J to 0 bases, leaving 12 bases not matched to a gene. Germline CDR1 MDHEN, CDR2 SYDVKM. The CDR3 extends over 17 amino acids. The CDR3 region is CASKKDRGISVNTEAFF. For the CDR3, the DNA is TGTGCCAGCAAAAAGGACAGGGGAATATCAGTGAACACTGAAGCTTTCTTT.

The rearrangement links TRBV6-1 to TRBJ1-3; 12 positions agree with TRBD1. This CDR3 region has 17 residues. Trimming took 4 bases from V and 0 from J; bases not matched to a gene: 4. From germline, CDR1 is MNHNS and CDR2 SASEGT. The CDR3 region has the DNA TGTGCCAGCAGTGCGGGACAGGGGGCTTACTCTGGAAACACCATATATTTT. It codes for CASSAGQGAYSGNTIYF.

The chain couples TRBV19 to TRBJ1-2, with D possibly being TRBD1 (6 bases). The CDR3 spans 16 residues. The germline V gene encodes CDR1 LNHDA and CDR2 SQIVND (reference sequence). V lost 3 bases, J lost 4 bases, and 18 bases lay in between. CDR3 residues: CASSIPINRESYGYTF. The DNA for the CDR3 is TGTGCCAGTAGTATTCCTATCAACAGGGAGTCCTATGGCTACACCTTC.

V and J are TRBV29-1 and TRBJ1-2, with TRBD1 matching over 11 bases. Germline V gives CDR1 SQVTM, CDR2 ANQGSEA. Trimming at V came to 6 bases and at J to 5 bases, leaving 2 bases not matched to a gene. The CDR3 sequence is 12 residues long. The chain's CDR3 is CSVGQGAYGYTF. In nucleotides, the CDR3 is TGCAGCGTCGGACAGGGGGCGTATGGCTACACCTTC.

V usage is TRBV6-1 and J usage is TRBJ2-5; D is perhaps TRBD1 or TRBD2 (5 bases each). Deletions cut 1 base from V and 5 bases from J, with 11 bases between. Germline CDR1 is MNHNS and CDR2 is SASEGT. The CDR3 is 14 residues long. CDR3 amino acids: CASSEGMGRETQYF. The CDR3 DNA reads as TGTGCCAGCAGTGAAGGAATGGGACGGGAGACCCAGTACTTC.

The chain joins TRBV5-1 to TRBJ1-4; TRBD1 matches 7 bases. Germline loops: CDR1 SGHRS, CDR2 YFSETQ. The CDR3 extends over 15 amino acids. With V trimmed by 3 bases and J by 6 bases, 8 bases remained unmatched. The CDR3 region is CASSYTGEQDEKLFF. Here the CDR3 DNA reads TGCGCCAGCAGCTATACAGGGGAGCAGGATGAAAAACTGTTTTTT.

J is TRBJ1-4 and V is TRBV18, with D maybe TRBD1 (5 bases). Per germline, CDR1 KGHSH and CDR2 LQKENI. The CDR3 extends over 15 amino acids. Trimming shortened V by 6 bases and J by 5 bases, and 16 bases separated the two germline ends. The CDR3: CASSSRQFTNEKLFF. The CDR3 nucleotides read TGTGCCAGCTCGTCTAGACAGTTTACAAATGAAAAACTGTTTTTT.

The chain carries TRBV28 and TRBJ2-3, with D tentatively TRBD2 (6 bases). Germline V CDR1 and CDR2: MDHEN, SYDVKM. CDR3 length equals 15 residues. Trimming pared 3 bases from V and 0 bases from J, leaving 10 bases between. CDR3 protein: CASSLSGPSTDTQYF. The CDR3 DNA follows: TGTGCCAGCAGTTTGAGCGGGCCTAGCACAGATACGCAGTATTTT.

V and J are TRBV28 and TRBJ2-2; TRBD2 aligns across 7 bases. The CDR3 sequence is 19 residues long. V lost 6 bases to trimming and J lost 4 bases; unmatched junction nucleotides: 20. Germline lookup yields CDR1 MDHEN and CDR2 SYDVKM. CDR3 nucleotides: TGTGCCAGCAGCTCCTGGCCGGGACTAAGGCCCGCTCGCACCGGGGAGCTGTTTTTT. This sequence encodes CASSSWPGLRPARTGELFF.

The CDR3 bases are TGTGCCAGCAGTGAGGTTTCCGTGGGGGCCCCAGATGGCTACACCTTC. The encoded protein is CASSEVSVGAPDGYTF. The J gene is TRBJ1-2, the V gene TRBV2, with D possibly TRBD1 on 6 matching bases. The V end was cut by 3 bases, the J end by 6 bases, with 20 bases between. Per the germline V gene, CDR1 is SNHLY and CDR2 is FYNNEI. CDR3 size: 16 residues.

This chain connects TRBV5-4 to TRBJ1-1, with TRBD1 as a possible D gene (5 bases). V gave up 9 bases and J gave up 1 base, with 13 bases separating them. Germline CDR1 SGHNT, CDR2 YYREEE (reference sequence). This CDR3 has 13 amino acids. In DNA form, the CDR3 reads TGTGCCATCGGCGGTGGACAGAACACTGAAGCTTTCTTT. It encodes CAIGGGQNTEAFF. Based on the CDR3 plus reference TRBV5-4 and TRBJ1-1, the full variable domain is ETGVTQSPTHLIKTRGQQVTLRCSSQSGHNTVSWYQQALGQGPQFIFQYYREEENGRGNFPPRFSGLQFPNYSSELNVNALELDDSALYLCAIGGGQNTEAFFGQGTRLTVV.

This chain joins TRBV5-4 and TRBJ2-1; D is perhaps TRBD1 (5 bases). The V end was cut by 0 bases, the J end by 6 bases, with 13 bases between. Germline CDR1 reads SGHNT; CDR2 reads YYREEE (reference sequence). The length of the CDR3 is 15 residues. DNA for the CDR3: TGTGCCAGCAGCTTGGAGCAGGGTATTGGCAATGAGCAGTTCTTC. Protein: CASSLEQGIGNEQFF.

This chain uses TRBV4-1 with TRBJ1-5; no clear D gene. V was pared by 0 bases and J by 4 bases, with 10 bases between. Germline CDR1 is MGHRA and CDR2 is YSYEKL. The CDR3 sequence is 15 residues long. Here the CDR3 DNA reads TGCGCCAGCAGCCAAGATTACAGCTTAAATCAGCCCCAGCATTTT. It encodes CASSQDYSLNQPQHF.

As DNA, the CDR3 is TGTGCCAGCAGCCCCAACCCGGTCACCGGGGAGCTGTTTTTT. This codes for CASSPNPVTGELFF. This chain connects TRBV7-3 to TRBJ2-2; D remains ambiguous. The germline V gene has CDR1 SGHTA and CDR2 FQGTGA. CDR3 length: 14 residues. V lost 5 bases to trimming and J lost 4 bases, with 11 bases between them.